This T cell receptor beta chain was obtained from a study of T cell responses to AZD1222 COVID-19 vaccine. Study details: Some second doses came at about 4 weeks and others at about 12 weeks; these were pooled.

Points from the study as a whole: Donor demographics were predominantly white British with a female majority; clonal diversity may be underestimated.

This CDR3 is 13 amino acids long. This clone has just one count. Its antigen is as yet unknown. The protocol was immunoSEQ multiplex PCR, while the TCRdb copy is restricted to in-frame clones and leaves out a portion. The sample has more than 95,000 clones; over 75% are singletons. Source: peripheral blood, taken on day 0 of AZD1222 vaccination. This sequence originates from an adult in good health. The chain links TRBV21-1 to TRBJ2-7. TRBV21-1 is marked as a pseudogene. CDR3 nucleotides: TGTGCCCGCGGAAGGGTTGAGGCCTACGAGCAGTACTTC. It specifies CARGRVEAYEQYF.